The source of this T cell receptor beta chain is a study of shared clonotypes between healthy human individuals. Whole-study results and caveats: Some clonotypes were shared by all four sorted-subset donors, while others were not shared. The non-shared ones had lower generation probabilities than the shared ones. Limitation of the genetic and exposure-history diversity represented came from the few donors.

On this clone: What it binds is unknown.

Replicate PCRs run on sorted subsets employed 150 to 250 ng DNA, around 27,000 T cell genomes. Profiled with immunoSEQ multiplex PCR; TCRdb holds only in-frame clones, not every one. The sample shows more than 2 million clones, 90% to 96% of them seen only once. Unmatched junction bases numbered 7, after V lost 2 bases and J lost 4 bases. The germline V gene encodes CDR1 ENHRY and CDR2 SYGVKD. The CDR3 contains 16 residues. This rearrangement joins TRBV10-3 to TRBJ2-3, with TRBD2 matching over 9 bases. The source is a man aged 18 to 30 in good health. The sample taken for sequencing was naive CD4+ T cells sorted from blood. As for subset: CD45RA+ positively selected. The CDR3 region has the DNA TGTGCCATCAGTGAGGGTAGCGGGAGCATGGCAGATACGCAGTATTTT. Its translation is CAISEGSGSMADTQYF.